Listed below are T cell receptor beta chains from one sample, sequenced in a study of radiotherapy plus CTLA-4 blockade in lung cancer. The method was immunoSEQ multiplex PCR; TCRdb's version includes in-frame clones alone and lacks a portion of them. Among about 97,000 clones listed, roughly 79% were seen once. The material was peripheral blood, obtained from a patient treated with radiotherapy plus ipilimumab. All receptors come from a human donor with non-small cell lung cancer who had a partial response to radiotherapy plus ipilimumab. Some clones in this sample may be carry-over from other donors' samples. CDR3s include the opening cysteine and the closing phenylalanine or tryptophan.

j_gene: TRBJ2-3; v_gene: TRBV28; CDR3aa: CAIKDRAIDTQYF
j_gene: TRBJ2-3; v_gene: TRBV5-1; CDR3aa: CASSLVLAGRTDTQYF
j_gene: TRBJ1-6; v_gene: TRBV5-6; CDR3aa: CASSLRGGVSPLHF
j_gene: TRBJ2-7; v_gene: TRBV28; CDR3aa: CASSPAGASSYEQYF
j_gene: TRBJ2-7; v_gene: TRBV7-2; CDR3aa: CASSTPGRGHYEQHF
j_gene: TRBJ2-3; v_gene: TRBV2; CDR3aa: CASSDDSGGERDTQYF
j_gene: TRBJ2-2; v_gene: TRBV18; CDR3aa: CASSRTNSNTGELFF
j_gene: TRBJ2-1; v_gene: TRBV2; CDR3aa: CASTLARYNEQFF
j_gene: TRBJ2-3; v_gene: TRBV5-1; CDR3aa: CASSLEARVRQYF
j_gene: TRBJ2-7; v_gene: TRBV18; CDR3aa: CASSPPGSRNFYEQYF
j_gene: TRBJ1-5; v_gene: TRBV27; CDR3aa: CASSFSDSNQPQHF
j_gene: TRBJ2-7; v_gene: TRBV19; CDR3aa: CASSRDREYEQYF
j_gene: TRBJ2-6; v_gene: TRBV27; CDR3aa: CASSPEKGLADAGANVLTF
j_gene: TRBJ1-3; v_gene: TRBV7-2; CDR3aa: CASSPGNSGNTIYF
j_gene: TRBJ1-1; v_gene: TRBV9; CDR3aa: CASSGGVQPEAFF
j_gene: TRBJ2-5; v_gene: TRBV28; CDR3aa: CASSLRDAETQYF
j_gene: TRBJ2-1; v_gene: TRBV10-1; CDR3aa: CASSEFRTSGGNNEQFF
j_gene: TRBJ1-2; v_gene: TRBV6-1; CDR3aa: CASSGDRKNYGYTF
j_gene: TRBJ1-1; v_gene: TRBV19; CDR3aa: CASSIAGRGNTEAFF
j_gene: TRBJ1-1; v_gene: TRBV12-5; CDR3aa: CASGFDSGTEAFF
j_gene: TRBJ1-6; v_gene: TRBV7-3; CDR3aa: CASSVSQNSPLHF
j_gene: TRBJ1-1; v_gene: TRBV7-3; CDR3aa: CASSLIRNTEAFF
j_gene: TRBJ1-1; v_gene: TRBV19; CDR3aa: CASSTRLGGSTEAFF
j_gene: TRBJ2-7; v_gene: TRBV4-3; CDR3aa: CASSQSGTGSSYEQYF
j_gene: TRBJ2-4; v_gene: TRBV7-8; CDR3aa: CASSSGAGGSRLAKNIQYF
j_gene: TRBJ2-4; v_gene: TRBV19; CDR3aa: CASSIYPGGGKNIQYF
j_gene: TRBJ2-5; v_gene: TRBV5-5; CDR3aa: CASSWWTGGTQYF
j_gene: TRBJ2-7; v_gene: TRBV27; CDR3aa: CASSMTGGTPYEQYF
j_gene: TRBJ1-5; v_gene: TRBV6-1; CDR3aa: CASLGQGAGNQPQHF
j_gene: TRBJ2-7; v_gene: TRBV28; CDR3aa: CASSSSGAAVYEQYF
j_gene: TRBJ1-3; v_gene: TRBV28; CDR3aa: CASSLGAQGNTIYF
j_gene: TRBJ1-1; v_gene: TRBV6-6; CDR3aa: CASSLTVNTEAFF
j_gene: TRBJ2-3; v_gene: TRBV5-1; CDR3aa: CASSLARTSGGDTDTQYF
j_gene: TRBJ2-1; v_gene: TRBV4-1; CDR3aa: CASSHIGQGRFEQFF
j_gene: TRBJ1-2; v_gene: TRBV2; CDR3aa: CASSMGQLNYGYTF
j_gene: TRBJ1-4; v_gene: TRBV16; CDR3aa: CASSQLSFLAEKLFF
j_gene: TRBJ2-6; v_gene: TRBV28; CDR3aa: CASRLAGDNSGANVLTF
j_gene: TRBJ1-5; v_gene: TRBV4-1; CDR3aa: CASSQTPTGVSNQPQHF
j_gene: TRBJ1-2; v_gene: TRBV2; CDR3aa: CASSVGQGGDGYTF
j_gene: TRBJ2-3; v_gene: TRBV5-1; CDR3aa: CASSLVGASGGADTQYF
j_gene: TRBJ1-1; v_gene: TRBV7-8; CDR3aa: CASSLVLGAYTEAFF
j_gene: TRBJ2-6; v_gene: TRBV5-4; CDR3aa: CASSAGQPRISGANVLTF
j_gene: TRBJ1-2; v_gene: TRBV29-1; CDR3aa: CSVRKDRGGGYTF
j_gene: TRBJ2-7; v_gene: TRBV13; CDR3aa: CASSSTGSSYEQYF
j_gene: TRBJ1-1; v_gene: TRBV4-1; CDR3aa: CASSQAMGGAGIERAFF
j_gene: TRBJ2-7; v_gene: TRBV5-1; CDR3aa: CASRQTGGPVYF
j_gene: TRBJ2-5; v_gene: TRBV4-1; CDR3aa: CASSQEGAGAETQYF
j_gene: TRBJ2-7; v_gene: TRBV29-1; CDR3aa: CSVGLLAGAGDEQYF
j_gene: TRBJ2-1; v_gene: TRBV11-2; CDR3aa: CASSRGNEQFF
j_gene: TRBJ1-2; v_gene: TRBV2; CDR3aa: CASSLSQRNYGYTF